The next 10 T cell receptor beta chains were all read from a single sample in a study of shared clonotypes between healthy human individuals. Clones were read by immunoSEQ multiplex PCR, and TCRdb kept only the in-frame ones, dropping some. The profile covers a few hundred thousand clones, with roughly 97% appearing a single time and 0.045% to 0.07% taken by the ten largest. Sequencing was performed on naive CD4+ T cells sorted from blood. Documented subset: CD45RA+ positively selected. These receptors were collected from a woman aged 25 to 39 in good health.

The chain joins TRBV27 to TRBJ2-1; possible D gene TRBD1, 6 bases. The CDR3 length is 16 residues. The germline V gene encodes CDR1 MNHEY and CDR2 SMNVEV (reference sequence). The V and J ends lost 5 bases and 9 bases respectively, with 23 bases between them. The CDR3 loop is CASSLRARGWVGEQFF. DNA for the CDR3: TGTGCCAGCAGTCTACGGGCCAGGGGTTGGGTTGGTGAGCAGTTCTTC.

The V gene is TRBV19, the J gene TRBJ2-3, with D perhaps matching TRBD1 (6 bases). V gave up 2 bases and J gave up 0 bases, with 18 bases separating them. This CDR3 is 18 amino acids long. Germline V CDR1 and CDR2: LNHDA, SQIVND (reference sequence). CDR3 residues: CASSIRGWDDSSTDTQYF. The CDR3 nucleotides are TGTGCCAGTAGTATAAGGGGGTGGGACGATTCTAGCACAGATACGCAGTATTTT. Supplemented by reference TRBV19 and TRBJ2-3, the full variable domain reads DGGITQSPKYLFRKEGQNVTLSCEQNLNHDAMYWYRQDPGQGLRLIYYSQIVNDFQKGDIAEGYSVSREKKESFPLTVTSAQKNPTAFYLCASSIRGWDDSSTDTQYFGPGTRLTVL.

This chain uses TRBV28 with TRBJ1-1; 8 nucleotides align to TRBD1. CDR1 is MDHEN, CDR2 SYDVKM, per germline. The CDR3 extends over 16 amino acids. V lost 6 bases to trimming and J lost 2 bases; unmatched junction nucleotides: 11. The CDR3: CASRSPSTGANTEAFF. The DNA for the CDR3 is TGTGCCAGCAGGTCTCCCTCGACAGGGGCTAACACTGAAGCTTTCTTT.

The rearrangement uses TRBV27 and TRBJ2-6; D tentatively reads TRBD1 or TRBD2 (6 bases each). CDR3 size: 15 residues. The germline CDR1 and CDR2 sequences are MNHEY and SMNVEV (reference sequence). The germline V and J ends were trimmed by 7 bases and 4 bases, with 14 bases remaining between them. The CDR3 is CASTSRGQGANVLTF. The CDR3 bases are TGTGCCAGCACCTCCCGGGGGCAAGGGGCCAACGTCCTGACTTTC.

The chain couples TRBV27 to TRBJ2-7; TRBD2 matches at 12 bases. J gave up 2 bases and V 4 bases, and 9 bases lay outside the gene matches. This CDR3 is 17 amino acids long. The germline gives CDR1 MNHEY, CDR2 SMNVEV (reference sequence). DNA for the CDR3: TGTGCCAGCAGTTCGCCCACCCTAGCGGGAGGGCCCTACGAGCAGTACTTC. Amino acid sequence: CASSSPTLAGGPYEQYF.

The chain recombines TRBV11-2 with TRBJ2-1, with 12 positions matching TRBD2. The junction had 9 bases not matched to a gene; V was cut back by 5 bases and J by 1 base. CDR3 length equals 18 residues. CDR1 SGHAT and CDR2 FQNNGV come from the germline V gene. The DNA of the CDR3 is TGTGCCAGCAGCCCATGGACTAGCGGGGTCTTGTCCTACAATGAGCAGTTCTTC. Encoded protein: CASSPWTSGVLSYNEQFF. The complete variable domain, with remaining parts taken from reference TRBV11-2 and TRBJ2-1, reads EAGVAQSPRYKIIEKRQSVAFWCNPISGHATLYWYQQILGQGPKLLIQFQNNGVVDDSQLPKDRFSAERLKGVDSTLKIQPAKLEDSAVYLCASSPWTSGVLSYNEQFFGPGTRLTVL.

V is TRBV5-1 and J is TRBJ2-3; 11 positions agree with TRBD2. Germline V gives CDR1 SGHRS, CDR2 YFSETQ. Trimming at V came to 4 bases and at J to 1 base, leaving 5 bases not matched to a gene. This CDR3 comprises 16 residues. CDR3 loop: CASSAQLAGGTDTQYF. As DNA, the CDR3 is TGCGCCAGCAGCGCCCAACTAGCGGGAGGCACAGATACGCAGTATTTT.

The rearrangement uses TRBV18 and TRBJ2-3; D gene ambiguous. The CDR3 length is 12 residues. Germline values: CDR1 KGHSH, CDR2 LQKENI. V lost 6 bases to trimming and J lost 4 bases, with 8 bases between them. CDR3: CASSLEADTQYF. CDR3 sequence (DNA): TGTGCCAGCTCCCTTGAGGCAGATACGCAGTATTTT.

The sample holds one count of this clone. V gene TRBV13 combines with J gene TRBJ2-3; no clear D gene. The CDR3 runs 14 residues. The V and J ends lost 5 bases and 1 base respectively, with 10 bases between them. Germline lookup yields CDR1 PRHDT and CDR2 FYEKMQ (reference sequence). The CDR3 DNA reads as TGTGCCAGCAGCCCGGAGCCGGGCACAGATACGCAGTATTTT. Its protein product is CASSPEPGTDTQYF.

This chain links TRBV27 with TRBJ2-5, with D uncertain. The J call may not be correct, given that the DNA end is closer to TRBJ2-7. The germline gives CDR1 MNHEY, CDR2 SMNVEV (reference sequence). The CDR3 extends over 14 amino acids. The CDR3 region has the DNA TGTGCCAGCAGTCCTTACTGGCCCCCGTACGAGCAGTACTTC. This sequence encodes CASSPYWPPYEQYF.